What follows describes a single T cell receptor (beta chain). Original data processing: Amplification from reference gene primers served as the basis for estimated nucleated cell counts. Profiling relied on immunoSEQ multiplex PCR, and the TCRdb table lists in-frame clones only, not all of them. V and J calls and clone size are those listed in that table; D and trimming were worked out from the DNA. This table has approximately 50,000 clones, about 83% appearing once. Per the germline V gene, CDR1 is LGHDT and CDR2 is YNNKEL (reference sequence). V dropped 4 bases and J dropped 5; count of bases not matched to a gene: 2. The CDR3 has 13 amino acids. The entry originates in a study of blood T cell repertoires in COVID-19. Study-wide context: Spain, Italy and the United States supplied samples that represented acute and convalescent COVID-19. Sources were T cells, B-cell-depleted T cells, or PBMCs; the material itself was cDNA or gDNA.

Sequences were obtained from peripheral blood. This receptor was identified in a man aged 45 to 65 with acute or convalescent COVID-19. This rearrangement joins TRBV3-1 (or the pseudogene TRBV3-2) to TRBJ1-3, with TRBD1 matching 7 bases. For the CDR3, the DNA is TGTGCCAGCAGCCTGGGACAGAGAAACACCATATATTTT. Translation: CASSLGQRNTIYF.